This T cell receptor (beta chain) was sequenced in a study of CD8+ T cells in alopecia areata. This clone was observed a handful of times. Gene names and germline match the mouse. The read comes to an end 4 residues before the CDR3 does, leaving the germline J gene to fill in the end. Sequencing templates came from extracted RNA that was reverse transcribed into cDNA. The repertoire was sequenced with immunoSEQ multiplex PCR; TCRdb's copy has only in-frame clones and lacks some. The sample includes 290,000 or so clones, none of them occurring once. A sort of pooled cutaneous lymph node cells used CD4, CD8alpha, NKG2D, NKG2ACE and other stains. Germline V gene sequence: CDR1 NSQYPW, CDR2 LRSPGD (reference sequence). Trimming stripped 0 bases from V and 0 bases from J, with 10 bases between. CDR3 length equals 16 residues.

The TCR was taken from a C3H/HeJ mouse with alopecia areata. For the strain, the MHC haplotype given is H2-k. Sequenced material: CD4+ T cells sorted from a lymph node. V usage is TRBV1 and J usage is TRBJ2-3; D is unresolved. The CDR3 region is CTCSADLTHSAETLYF. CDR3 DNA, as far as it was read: TGCACCTGCAGTGCAGATCTGACTCATAGTGCAGAA.